The 30 T cell receptor beta chains below come from one sample, sequenced in a study of response to subunit inactivated influenza vaccine. TCRdb called the RT-PCR reads again in MiXCR, with one record for every CDR3 protein. The sample has 800,000 or so distinct CDR3 sequences, around 20% seen once; the top ten hold about 9.4%. Specimen: PBMCs from blood, collected 4 to 6 days after vaccination. These receptors originate from a man in his forties or fifties who received an inactivated influenza vaccine.

This chain uses TRBV5-1 with TRBJ2-3, with 11 bases matching TRBD1. Per the germline V gene, CDR1 is SGHRS and CDR2 is YFSETQ. The junction had 7 bases not matched to a gene; V was cut back by 6 bases and J by 4 bases. The CDR3 spans 15 residues. CDR3 sequence: CASNPGQGAADTQYF. The CDR3 DNA reads as TGCGCCAGCAACCCAGGACAGGGGGCCGCAGATACGCAGTATTTT.

This clonotype was counted only a few times. V usage is TRBV4-3 and J usage is TRBJ1-4; 9 positions agree with TRBD1. The CDR3 extends over 17 amino acids. Germline V lookup: CDR1 LGHNA, CDR2 YSLEER. V gave up 0 bases and J gave up 4 bases; unmatched junction bases: 6. CDR3 coding DNA: TGCGCCAGCAGCCAAGATACAGGGGGCGCGGGTAATGAAAAACTGTTTTTT. This encodes CASSQDTGGAGNEKLFF.

This clonotype has a count of ten or more. The chain combines TRBV11-2 with TRBJ2-3; the match to TRBD1 covers 10 bases. Trimming took 5 bases from V and 3 from J; bases not matched to a gene: 17. The CDR3 consists of 19 residues. Germline values: CDR1 SGHAT, CDR2 FQNNGV. The CDR3 spells CASSPSFGQGVGRTDTQYF. The CDR3 DNA follows: TGTGCCAGCAGCCCATCCTTCGGACAGGGGGTCGGGAGGACAGATACGCAGTATTTT.

This chain uses TRBV28 with TRBJ2-3; the match to TRBD2 covers 8 bases. The germline V gene encodes CDR1 MDHEN and CDR2 SYDVKM. This CDR3 has 14 residues. Trimming removed 1 base from V and 11 bases from J; junction bases left unmatched: 8. The CDR3 loop reads CASSLSGGGRLQYF. The CDR3 DNA sequence: TGTGCCAGCAGTTTATCGGGCGGCGGGAGGTTGCAGTATTTT.

There are many counts of this clonotype. The chain uses TRBV7-8 and TRBJ2-7; TRBD2 agrees at 15 bases. The CDR3 length is 18 residues. Germline V gene data show CDR1 as SGHVS and CDR2 as FQNEAQ. With 4 bases clipped from V and 0 bases from J, the junction kept 7 bases outside the gene matches. In nucleotides, the CDR3 is TGTGCCAGCAGCTCGGGACTAGCGGGAGGCCCTGACTCCTACGAGCAGTACTTC. Its protein product is CASSSGLAGGPDSYEQYF.

For the CDR3, the DNA is TGTGCCAGCAGTTCGGACAGGGCTAGCAGCACAGATACGCAGTATTTT. It is translated as CASSSDRASSTDTQYF. This rearrangement joins TRBV12-3 or TRBV12-4 to TRBJ2-3; 8 positions agree with TRBD1. This CDR3 spans 16 amino acids. J lost 0 bases, V lost 4 bases, and 6 bases had no gene match.

For this clonotype: Its ends do not fully match the called genes, so a read error is possible. The chain is built from TRBV7-2 and TRBJ2-3; TRBD2 aligns across 11 bases. This CDR3 region has 16 residues. Germline V CDR1 and CDR2: SGHTA, FQGNSA. CDR3 in amino acids: CASSLGLAGLTDTQYF. DNA for the CDR3: TGTGCCAGCAGTTTAGGACTAGCGGGCCTCACAGATACGCAGTATTTT.

The chain carries TRBV12-3 or TRBV12-4 and TRBJ1-1, with D tentatively TRBD1 (5 bases). The CDR3 runs 15 residues. V was cut by 5 bases and J by 5 bases, with 18 bases left in between. The CDR3 loop reads CASSPRTGLRTEAFF. The CDR3 DNA sequence: TGTGCCAGCAGTCCAAGGACGGGGCTAAGGACTGAAGCTTTCTTT.

V is TRBV2 and J is TRBJ2-5; TRBD2 agrees at 10 bases. Trimming at V came to 7 bases and at J to 5 bases, leaving 10 bases not matched to a gene. Germline V gives CDR1 SNHLY, CDR2 FYNNEI. The CDR3 sequence is 15 residues long. In DNA, the CDR3 is TGTGCCAGCACAGCTAGCGGGGGAACCGTCGAGACCCAGTACTTC. Amino acids: CASTASGGTVETQYF.

In this sample, this clonotype turned up many times. J is TRBJ2-7 and V is TRBV5-5, with 7 bases aligning to TRBD2. The junction had 10 bases not matched to a gene; V was cut back by 4 bases and J by 3 bases. The CDR3 spans 15 residues. Germline V gene sequence: CDR1 SGHKS, CDR2 YYEKEE (reference sequence). CDR3 sequence (DNA): TGTGCCAGCAGCACCTATCCGGGGGGAAACTACGAGCAGTACTTC. This encodes CASSTYPGGNYEQYF.

This clonotype showed up just a few times. The CDR3 region is CASSFEGNNSPLHF. DNA of the CDR3: TGTGCCAGCAGTTTCGAGGGGAATAATTCACCCCTCCACTTT. The chain has TRBV27 and TRBJ1-6, with D maybe TRBD1 (5 bases). Germline lookup yields CDR1 MNHEY and CDR2 SMNVEV (reference sequence). The V end was cut by 3 bases, the J end by 5 bases, with 8 bases between. The CDR3 length is 14 residues.

This clonotype was counted only a few times. This chain links TRBV24-1 with TRBJ2-1; D is possibly TRBD2 (5 bases). CDR1 KGHDR and CDR2 SFDVKD come from the germline V gene. V was pared by 6 bases and J by 0 bases, with 11 bases between. The CDR3 contains 15 residues. CDR3 sequence reads: CATSSAGSSYNEQFF. The DNA of the CDR3 is TGTGCCACCAGTTCTGCGGGTAGCTCCTACAATGAGCAGTTCTTC.

A remark on this clonotype: With a much larger clone just one base away, this may be a read error. V gene TRBV28 combines with J gene TRBJ2-7, with 9 bases that match TRBD1. With 6 bases clipped from V and 6 bases from J, the junction kept 3 bases outside the gene matches. This CDR3 has 12 amino acids. Germline values: CDR1 MDHEN, CDR2 SYDVKM. The CDR3 reads CASRGTGLEQYF. The CDR3 region has the DNA TGTGCCAGCAGGGGGACAGGGCTCGAGCAGTACTTC.

J is TRBJ2-7 and V is TRBV5-1; weak D call: TRBD1 (5 bases). Deletions cut 4 bases from V and 6 bases from J, with 17 bases between. The CDR3 consists of 14 residues. Germline CDR1 SGHRS, CDR2 YFSETQ. For the CDR3, the DNA is TGCGCCAGCAGCCCCCTTGAAAGGGGCCGCGAGCAGTACTTC. The encoded protein is CASSPLERGREQYF.

The chain recombines TRBV7-8 with TRBJ1-5; D unresolved. The germline V and J ends were trimmed by 7 bases and 3 bases, with 10 bases remaining between them. Germline V lookup: CDR1 SGHVS, CDR2 FQNEAQ. CDR3 length equals 13 residues. This chain's CDR3 is CASTLAFNQPQHF. In nucleotides, the CDR3 is TGTGCCAGCACCCTAGCGTTCAATCAGCCCCAGCATTTT. Full variable domain (remainder filled in from reference TRBV7-8 and TRBJ1-5): GAGVSQSPRYKVAKRGQDVALRCDPISGHVSLFWYQQALGQGPEFLTYFQNEAQLDKSGLPSDRFFAERPEGSVSTLKIQRTQQEDSAVYLCASTLAFNQPQHFGDGTRLSIL.

V usage is TRBV12-3 or TRBV12-4 and J usage is TRBJ2-1; a weak D match, TRBD1 (6 bases). The CDR3 is 16 amino acids. Trimming took off 5 bases at V and 8 bases at J, with 22 bases between the two ends. For the CDR3, the DNA is TGTGCCAGCAGTCCTACATGGGGGCCCCCACCCCATGAGCAGTTCTTC. Protein: CASSPTWGPPPHEQFF.

This clonotype has just a few counts. V gene TRBV10-3 combines with J gene TRBJ1-2, with D unresolved. CDR1 is ENHRY, CDR2 SYGVKD, per germline. There are 14 residues in the CDR3. V lost 1 base to trimming and J lost 4 bases, with 10 bases between them. The CDR3 region is CAISEWTDIYGYTF. The CDR3 DNA is TGTGCCATCAGTGAGTGGACCGATATCTATGGCTACACCTTC.

The chain carries TRBV4-1 and TRBJ2-7; D might be TRBD2 (5 bases). From germline, CDR1 is MGHRA and CDR2 YSYEKL. This CDR3 region has 13 residues. V was shortened by 0 bases and J by 7 bases, with 10 bases between the two germline ends. Written as DNA, the CDR3 is TGCGCCAGCAGCCAAGATAACGGGGAGGAGCAGTACTTC. Its translation: CASSQDNGEEQYF.

This clonotype was counted a few times. This sequence joins TRBV12-3 or TRBV12-4 and TRBJ2-5, with 9 bases aligning to TRBD1. With 5 bases clipped from V and 5 bases from J, the junction kept 9 bases outside the gene matches. This CDR3 has 15 amino acids. Here the CDR3 reads CASSTRDRDGETQYF. The CDR3, as DNA: TGTGCCAGCAGTACAAGGGACAGGGACGGGGAGACCCAGTACTTC.

J is TRBJ2-7 and V is TRBV4-1; 7 bases match TRBD2. Trimming cost V 4 bases and J 0 bases; bases outside gene matches: 6. The CDR3 is 15 residues long. Germline V gene lookup returns CDR1 MGHRA and CDR2 YSYEKL. Written as DNA, the CDR3 is TGCGCCAGCAGCCGGGGGGGTCTAGGCTCCTACGAGCAGTACTTC. Amino acid sequence: CASSRGGLGSYEQYF.

This clonotype has at least ten counts. This chain connects TRBV7-6 to TRBJ2-7; 10 nucleotides agree with TRBD1. The CDR3 consists of 15 residues. V lost 1 base, J lost 2 bases, and 2 bases stayed unmatched. Germline CDR1 SGHVS, CDR2 FNYEAQ. The CDR3 reads CASSLGQGATYEQYF. CDR3 in DNA: TGTGCCAGCAGCTTAGGACAGGGGGCAACCTACGAGCAGTACTTC.

This clonotype was picked up a small number of times. CDR3: CSARVPLAGGPSRTDTQYF. In nucleotides, the CDR3 is TGCAGTGCTAGGGTCCCTCTAGCGGGAGGGCCCTCTAGGACAGATACGCAGTATTTT. V and J are TRBV20-1 and TRBJ2-3, with 12 bases that match TRBD2. In germline, CDR1 is DFQATT, CDR2 SNEGSKA (reference sequence). CDR3 length: 19 residues. Trimming took 3 bases from V and 3 from J; bases not matched to a gene: 16.

There are many counts of this clonotype. The gene calls are TRBV12-3 or TRBV12-4 and TRBJ1-1; TRBD1 might be the D (5 bases). Trimming stripped 5 bases from V and 5 bases from J, with 12 bases between. This CDR3 contains 13 residues. The CDR3 DNA reads TGTGCCAGCAGTAGATCCCAGGGTACTGAAGCTTTCTTT. The encoded protein is CASSRSQGTEAFF.

The V gene is TRBV20-1, the J gene TRBJ2-1, with 7 positions matching TRBD2. Trimming cost V 6 bases and J 9 bases; bases outside gene matches: 5. The CDR3 has 11 amino acids. Germline lookup yields CDR1 DFQATT and CDR2 SNEGSKA (reference sequence). CDR3 amino acids: CSAAGRGEQFF. The DNA for the CDR3 is TGCAGTGCAGCGGGACGGGGTGAGCAGTTCTTC.

This chain uses TRBV20-1 with TRBJ2-5; D unclear. V was pared by 6 bases and J by 2 bases, with 13 bases between. The CDR3 extends over 13 amino acids. The germline CDR1 and CDR2 sequences are DFQATT and SNEGSKA (reference sequence). Here the CDR3 DNA reads TGCAGTGCAACCAATAGTAATCAAGAGACCCAGTACTTC. Amino acids: CSATNSNQETQYF.

V usage is TRBV7-9 and J usage is TRBJ1-2; D is undetermined. CDR1 is SEHNR, CDR2 FQNEAQ, per germline (reference sequence). The CDR3 sequence is 14 residues long. V lost 5 bases and J lost 3, with 13 bases in between. CDR3 in DNA: TGTGCCAGCAGCCCTACCGGGTACCACTATGGCTACACCTTC. Its translation is CASSPTGYHYGYTF.

This clonotype has only a few counts. This chain links TRBV4-3 with TRBJ2-3; 14 nucleotides agree with TRBD2. V lost 1 base to trimming and J lost 5 bases; unmatched junction nucleotides: 5. The CDR3 sequence is 17 residues long. The V gene's germline CDR1 is LGHNA and CDR2 YSLEER. This CDR3 is CASSQGPGLAGEDTQYF. The CDR3 coding sequence is TGCGCCAGCAGCCAAGGTCCGGGACTAGCGGGGGAAGATACGCAGTATTTT.

This rearrangement joins TRBV11-2 to TRBJ2-5, with 10 bases fitting TRBD2. CDR3 length equals 20 residues. The germline V gene has CDR1 SGHAT and CDR2 FQNNGV. Trimming took 1 base from V and 5 from J; bases not matched to a gene: 19. The CDR3 DNA reads TGTGCCAGCAGCTTAGGAGGGGTGTTCGCTAGCGGGAGTCGCATGGAGACCCAGTACTTC. This sequence encodes CASSLGGVFASGSRMETQYF. The variable domain in full, with the rest retrieved from reference TRBV11-2 and TRBJ2-5, is EAGVAQSPRYKIIEKRQSVAFWCNPISGHATLYWYQQILGQGPKLLIQFQNNGVVDDSQLPKDRFSAERLKGVDSTLKIQPAKLEDSAVYLCASSLGGVFASGSRMETQYFGPGTRLLVL.

Only a few counts were recorded for this clonotype. This sequence joins TRBV11-2 and TRBJ2-5, with 9 bases aligning to TRBD1. The length of the CDR3 is 15 residues. J gave up 4 bases and V 4 bases, and 7 bases lay outside the gene matches. The germline V gene encodes CDR1 SGHAT and CDR2 FQNNGV. CDR3 in DNA: TGTGCCAGCAGCTCCTCACAGGGGGCGCGAGAGACCCAGTACTTC. The encoded protein is CASSSSQGARETQYF. Full variable domain (missing parts from reference TRBV11-2 and TRBJ2-5): EAGVAQSPRYKIIEKRQSVAFWCNPISGHATLYWYQQILGQGPKLLIQFQNNGVVDDSQLPKDRFSAERLKGVDSTLKIQPAKLEDSAVYLCASSSSQGARETQYFGPGTRLLVL.

J is TRBJ1-5 and V is TRBV6-1; D is possibly TRBD1 (5 bases). The CDR3 totals 16 residues. Germline V gene sequence: CDR1 MNHNS, CDR2 SASEGT. V gave up 4 bases and J gave up 2 bases, with 15 bases separating them. CDR3 residues: CASSVSAARGNQPQHF. The CDR3 coding sequence is TGTGCCAGCAGTGTTTCGGCAGCCAGGGGCAATCAGCCCCAGCATTTT.